The next 3 T cell receptor beta chains were all read from a single sample in a study of blood T cell repertoires in COVID-19. The table came from immunoSEQ multiplex PCR; TCRdb's copy has only in-frame clones and leaves some out. The table lists 20,000 or so clones, about 81% of them singletons. Sequencing input: peripheral blood. All receptors derive from a man in his forties with active or convalescent COVID-19.

This chain joins TRBV28 and TRBJ1-2, with TRBD1 identical over 8 bases. Trimming cost V 7 bases and J 8 bases; bases outside gene matches: 12. The CDR3 runs to 14 residues. Looked up from germline, CDR1 is MDHEN and CDR2 is SYDVKM. CDR3 in DNA: TGTGCCAGCATCGACTGGACAGGGTTGGAGGGCTACACCTTC. Protein: CASIDWTGLEGYTF.

This clone appeared a single time. The V call is TRBV30, the J call TRBJ2-4, with D possibly being TRBD2 (6 bases). CDR3 length: 14 amino acids. Trimming took off 3 bases at V and 5 bases at J, with 14 bases between the two ends. Germline V CDR1 and CDR2: GTSNPN, SVGIG (reference sequence). Here the CDR3 reads CAWSPGGLENIQYF. CDR3 in DNA: TGTGCCTGGAGCCCTGGGGGACTGGAAAACATTCAGTACTTC.

The chain recombines TRBV29-1 with TRBJ2-1; TRBD2 matches 10 bases. This CDR3 spans 18 amino acids. CDR1 is SQVTM, CDR2 ANQGSEA, per germline. J was trimmed by 0 bases and V by 7 bases; bases with no gene match: 15. Here the CDR3 reads CSALIYRTSGSSYNEQFF. In DNA, the CDR3 is TGCAGCGCCCTGATTTATCGGACTAGCGGTTCCTCCTACAATGAGCAGTTCTTC.